This T cell receptor beta chain was identified during a study of blood T cell repertoires in COVID-19. Overall study context: Researchers got acute and convalescent COVID-19 samples from the United States, Italy and Spain. The analysed material was cDNA or gDNA that came from T cells, B-cell-depleted T cells, or PBMCs.

This CDR3 has 17 residues. The V and J ends lost 5 bases and 4 bases respectively, with 21 bases between them. Germline V gene lookup returns CDR1 KGHSH and CDR2 LQKENI. In the authors' workflow: Estimation of nucleated cell counts relied on the amplification of reference gene primers. Clones were read by immunoSEQ multiplex PCR, and TCRdb kept only the in-frame ones, dropping some. V, J and clone size derive from that table, while D and trimming were established from the DNA sequence. The sample lists around 37,000 clones, about three quarters occurring once. Enrolled during active infection, Seattle patients were then followed longitudinally.

Sequencing was carried out using peripheral blood. The origin of this receptor is a man in his 70s with COVID-19, enrolled during active disease. J is TRBJ2-1 and V is TRBV18; tentative D call: TRBD1 (6 bases). The CDR3 here is CASSSTTGGILYNEQFF. In nucleotides, the CDR3 is TGTGCCAGCTCATCGACGACAGGCGGAATACTATACAATGAGCAGTTCTTC.